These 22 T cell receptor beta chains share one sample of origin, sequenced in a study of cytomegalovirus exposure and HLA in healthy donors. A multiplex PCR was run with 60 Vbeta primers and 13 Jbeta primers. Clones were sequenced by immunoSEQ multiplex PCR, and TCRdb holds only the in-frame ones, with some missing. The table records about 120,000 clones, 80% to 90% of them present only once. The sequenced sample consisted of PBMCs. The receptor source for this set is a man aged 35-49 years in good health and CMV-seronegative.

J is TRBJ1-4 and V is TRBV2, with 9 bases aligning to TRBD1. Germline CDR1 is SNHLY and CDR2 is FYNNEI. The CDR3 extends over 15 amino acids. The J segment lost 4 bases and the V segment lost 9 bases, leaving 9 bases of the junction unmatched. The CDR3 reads CARRNPGQGNEKLFF. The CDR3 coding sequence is TGTGCCAGACGAAATCCGGGACAGGGTAATGAAAAACTGTTTTTT.

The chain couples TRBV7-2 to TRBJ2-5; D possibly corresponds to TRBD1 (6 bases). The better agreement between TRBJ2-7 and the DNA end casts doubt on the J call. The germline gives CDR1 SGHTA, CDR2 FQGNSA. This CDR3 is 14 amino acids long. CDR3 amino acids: CASSSTPGVGEQYF. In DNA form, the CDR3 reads TGTGCCAGCAGCTCGACCCCAGGGGTGGGCGAGCAGTACTTC.

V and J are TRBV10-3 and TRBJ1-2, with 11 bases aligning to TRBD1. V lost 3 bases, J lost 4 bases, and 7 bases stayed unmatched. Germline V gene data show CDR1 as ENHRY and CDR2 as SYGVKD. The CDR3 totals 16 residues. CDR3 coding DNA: TGTGCCATCAGTGATTTCGGGACAGGGGGGTCCTATGGCTACACCTTC. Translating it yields CAISDFGTGGSYGYTF.

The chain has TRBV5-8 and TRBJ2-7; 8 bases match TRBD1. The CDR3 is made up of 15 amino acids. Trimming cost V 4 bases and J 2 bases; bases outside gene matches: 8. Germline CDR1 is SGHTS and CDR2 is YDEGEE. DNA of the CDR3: TGTGCCAGCAGCAATGGACAGGGCCAACCCTACGAGCAGTACTTC. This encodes CASSNGQGQPYEQYF.

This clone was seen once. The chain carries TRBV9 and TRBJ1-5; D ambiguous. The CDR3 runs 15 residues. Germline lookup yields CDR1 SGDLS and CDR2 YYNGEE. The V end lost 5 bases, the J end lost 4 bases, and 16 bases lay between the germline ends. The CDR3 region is CASSSYEGPNQPQHF. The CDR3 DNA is TGTGCCAGCAGTTCGTATGAGGGTCCGAATCAGCCCCAGCATTTT.

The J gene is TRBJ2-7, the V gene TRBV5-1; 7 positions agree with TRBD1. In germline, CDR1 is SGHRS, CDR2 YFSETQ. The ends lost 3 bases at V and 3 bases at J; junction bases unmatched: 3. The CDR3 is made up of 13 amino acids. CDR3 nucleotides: TGCGCCAGCAGCTCCCAGGGGGTCTACGAGCAGTACTTC. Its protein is CASSSQGVYEQYF.

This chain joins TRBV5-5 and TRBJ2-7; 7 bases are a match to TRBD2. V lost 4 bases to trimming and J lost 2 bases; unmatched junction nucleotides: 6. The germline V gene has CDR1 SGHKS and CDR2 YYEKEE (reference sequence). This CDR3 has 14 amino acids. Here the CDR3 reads CASSPGGSAYEQYF. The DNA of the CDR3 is TGTGCCAGCAGCCCCGGGGGGAGTGCCTACGAGCAGTACTTC. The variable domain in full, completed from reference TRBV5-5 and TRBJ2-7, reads DAGVTQSPTHLIKTRGQQVTLRCSPISGHKSVSWYQQVLGQGPQFIFQYYEKEERGRGNFPDRFSARQFPNYSSELNVNALLLGDSALYLCASSPGGSAYEQYFGPGTRLTVT.

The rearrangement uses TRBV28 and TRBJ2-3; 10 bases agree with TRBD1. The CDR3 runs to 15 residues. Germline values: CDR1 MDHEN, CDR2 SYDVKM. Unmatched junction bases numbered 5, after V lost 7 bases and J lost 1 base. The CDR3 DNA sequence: TGTGCCAGCAAGATGGGGACAGGGGGCACAGATACGCAGTATTTT. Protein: CASKMGTGGTDTQYF.

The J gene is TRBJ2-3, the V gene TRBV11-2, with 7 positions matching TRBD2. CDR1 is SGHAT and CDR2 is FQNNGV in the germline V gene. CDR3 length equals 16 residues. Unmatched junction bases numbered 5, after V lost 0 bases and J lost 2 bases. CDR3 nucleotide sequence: TGTGCCAGCAGCTTAGAGGCTAGCGGATACACAGATACGCAGTATTTT. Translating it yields CASSLEASGYTDTQYF.

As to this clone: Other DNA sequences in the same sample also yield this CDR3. CDR3 DNA sequence: TGTGCCAGCAGTTTATCAGGGGGTGGAAATCAGCCCCAGCATTTT. Protein product: CASSLSGGGNQPQHF. This chain connects TRBV27 to TRBJ1-5; maybe TRBD1 (6 bases). CDR3 size: 15 residues. V gave up 0 bases and J gave up 4 bases, with 10 bases separating them. Germline V CDR1 and CDR2: MNHEY, SMNVEV (reference sequence).

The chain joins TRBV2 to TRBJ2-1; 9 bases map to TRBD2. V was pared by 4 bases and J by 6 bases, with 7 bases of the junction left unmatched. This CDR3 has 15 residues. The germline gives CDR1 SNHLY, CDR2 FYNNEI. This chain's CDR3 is CASSVLAGGPNEQFF. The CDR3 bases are TGTGCCAGCAGTGTTCTGGCGGGGGGGCCCAATGAGCAGTTCTTC.

The chain's CDR3 is CASSLPGRAKDGYTF. The CDR3 DNA is TGTGCCAGCAGCCTTCCCGGCAGGGCGAAGGATGGCTACACCTTC. The V call is TRBV7-3, the J call TRBJ1-2; possible D gene TRBD1, 5 bases. Germline values: CDR1 SGHTA, CDR2 FQGTGA. This CDR3 is built from 15 residues. Trimming shortened V by 5 bases and J by 6 bases, and 19 bases separated the two germline ends.

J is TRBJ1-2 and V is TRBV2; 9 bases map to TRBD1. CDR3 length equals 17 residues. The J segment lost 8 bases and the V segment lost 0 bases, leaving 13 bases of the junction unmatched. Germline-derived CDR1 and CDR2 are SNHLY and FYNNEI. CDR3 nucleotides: TGTGCCAGCAGTGAAGCCCCCGGACAGGGGATGAGAAGGGGCTACACCTTC. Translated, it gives CASSEAPGQGMRRGYTF.

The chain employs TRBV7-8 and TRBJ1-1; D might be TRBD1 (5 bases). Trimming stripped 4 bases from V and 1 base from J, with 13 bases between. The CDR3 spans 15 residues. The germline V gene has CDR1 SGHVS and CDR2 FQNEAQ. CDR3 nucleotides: TGTGCCAGCAGCTCCCTGGGACTCGAGAACACTGAAGCTTTCTTT. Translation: CASSSLGLENTEAFF.

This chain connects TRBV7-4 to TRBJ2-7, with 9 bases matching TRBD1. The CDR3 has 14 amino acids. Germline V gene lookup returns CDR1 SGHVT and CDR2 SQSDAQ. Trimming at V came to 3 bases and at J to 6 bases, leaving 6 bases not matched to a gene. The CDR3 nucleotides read TGTGCCAGCAGCTTCGGGACAGGGCGGAGCGAGCAGTACTTC. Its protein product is CASSFGTGRSEQYF. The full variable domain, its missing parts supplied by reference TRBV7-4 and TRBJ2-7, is GAGVSQSPRYKVAKRGRDVALRCDSISGHVTLYWYRQTLGQGSEVLTYSQSDAQRDKSGRPSGRFSAERPERSVSTLKIQRTEQGDSAVYLCASSFGTGRSEQYFGPGTRLTVT.

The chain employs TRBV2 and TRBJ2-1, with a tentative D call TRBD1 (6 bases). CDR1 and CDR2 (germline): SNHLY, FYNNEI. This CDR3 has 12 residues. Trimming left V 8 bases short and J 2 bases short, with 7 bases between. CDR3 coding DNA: TGTGCCAGCCGACAGGCCTACAATGAGCAGTTCTTC. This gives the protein CASRQAYNEQFF. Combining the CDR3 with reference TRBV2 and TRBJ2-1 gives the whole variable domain EPEVTQTPSHQVTQMGQEVILRCVPISNHLYFYWYRQILGQKVEFLVSFYNNEISEKSEIFDDQFSVERPDGSNFTLKIRSTKLEDSAMYFCASRQAYNEQFFGPGTRLTVL.

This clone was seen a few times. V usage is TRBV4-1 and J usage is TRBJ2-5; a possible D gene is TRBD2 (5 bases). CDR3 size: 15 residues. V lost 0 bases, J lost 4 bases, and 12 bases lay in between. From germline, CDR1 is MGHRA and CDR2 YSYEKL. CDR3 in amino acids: CASSQDSAGRETQYF. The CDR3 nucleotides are TGCGCCAGCAGCCAAGACTCGGCGGGTCGAGAGACCCAGTACTTC.

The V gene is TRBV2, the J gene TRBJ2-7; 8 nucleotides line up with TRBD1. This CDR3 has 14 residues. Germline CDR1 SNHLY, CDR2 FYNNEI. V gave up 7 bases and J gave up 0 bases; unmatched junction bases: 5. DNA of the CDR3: TGTGCCAGCAAAACAGGGGGGAACTCCTACGAGCAGTACTTC. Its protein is CASKTGGNSYEQYF.

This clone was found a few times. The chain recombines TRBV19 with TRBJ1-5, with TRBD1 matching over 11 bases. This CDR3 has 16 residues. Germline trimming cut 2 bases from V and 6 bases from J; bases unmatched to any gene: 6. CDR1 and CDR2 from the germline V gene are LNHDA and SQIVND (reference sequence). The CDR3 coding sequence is TGTGCCAGTAGTATATTTGGACAGGGGGCATCTCAGCCCCAGCATTTT. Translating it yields CASSIFGQGASQPQHF.

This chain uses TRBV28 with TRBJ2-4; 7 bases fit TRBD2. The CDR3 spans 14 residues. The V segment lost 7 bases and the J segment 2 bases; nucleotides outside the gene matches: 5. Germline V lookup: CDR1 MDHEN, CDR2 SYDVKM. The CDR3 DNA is TGTGCCAGCATCGAGGGAGGGTCCAAAAACATTCAGTACTTC. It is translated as CASIEGGSKNIQYF.

The CDR3 DNA sequence: TGCGCCAGCAGCTTGACCGTGACTAGCGGGAGGGCCGATGAGCAGTTCTTC. Its protein product is CASSLTVTSGRADEQFF. The rearrangement links TRBV5-1 to TRBJ2-1; 14 nucleotides align to TRBD2. Losses at the gene ends were 1 base for V and 8 bases for J; bases not matched to a gene: 8. The length of the CDR3 is 17 residues. CDR1 is SGHRS, CDR2 YFSETQ, per germline.

The CDR3 here is CASSRWGTGPYEQYF. The CDR3 bases are TGTGCCAGCAGCAGATGGGGGACAGGGCCCTACGAGCAGTACTTC. The V and J genes are TRBV5-8 and TRBJ2-7; 9 bases are shared with TRBD1. This CDR3 has 15 residues. Germline loops: CDR1 SGHTS, CDR2 YDEGEE. With V trimmed by 4 bases and J by 2 bases, 7 bases remained unmatched.